Shown below are 19 T cell receptor beta chains from a single sample sequenced in a study of identical twins. A single record per CDR3 protein comes from TCRdb applying MiXCR to the 5' RACE reads. The sample has fewer than 550,000 distinct CDR3 sequences; around 15% are singletons. The data also belong to a second study, concerning yellow fever vaccine responses in identical twins.

The specimen sequenced was CD4+ T cells sorted from blood. The receptors come from a woman aged 18-30 years in good health.

This clonotype has only a few counts. The chain carries TRBV7-6 and TRBJ2-7; TRBD1 agrees at 9 bases. This CDR3 is built from 18 residues. CDR1 and CDR2 from the germline V gene are SGHVS and FNYEAQ. With V trimmed by 2 bases and J by 2 bases, 13 bases remained unmatched. The CDR3: CASSLFPPETGGPYEQYF. In nucleotides, the CDR3 is TGTGCCAGCAGCTTATTCCCCCCGGAGACAGGGGGACCCTACGAGCAGTACTTC.

This clonotype appeared a few times. This chain joins TRBV7-9 and TRBJ2-1, with 10 positions matching TRBD2. J gave up 4 bases and V 4 bases, and 10 bases lay outside the gene matches. Germline assignment: CDR1 SEHNR and CDR2 FQNEAQ (reference sequence). CDR3 size: 17 residues. This CDR3 reads CASSSYPQREGYNEQFF. The CDR3 DNA follows: TGTGCCAGCAGCTCGTACCCCCAGCGGGAGGGATACAATGAGCAGTTCTTC.

The V and J genes are TRBV20-1 and TRBJ2-5; 8 positions agree with TRBD2. The germline V gene has CDR1 DFQATT and CDR2 SNEGSKA (reference sequence). Unmatched junction bases numbered 6, after V lost 4 bases and J lost 5 bases. This CDR3 is 13 amino acids long. In DNA form, the CDR3 reads TGCAGTGCTACGCGACTAGCGCGGGAGACCCAGTACTTC. Amino acid sequence: CSATRLARETQYF.

The gene calls are TRBV20-1 and TRBJ2-7, with 8 positions matching TRBD2. Germline-derived CDR1 and CDR2 are DFQATT and SNEGSKA (reference sequence). Germline trimming cut 5 bases from V and 2 bases from J; bases unmatched to any gene: 8. This CDR3 is built from 14 residues. DNA for the CDR3: TGCAGTGCTCGATCACCGGGGGGGACCTACGAGCAGTACTTC. Translation: CSARSPGGTYEQYF.

V gene TRBV6-2 or TRBV6-3 combines with J gene TRBJ2-1, with D perhaps TRBD1 or TRBD2 (7 bases each). Per the germline V gene, CDR1 is MNHEY and CDR2 is SVGEGT. This CDR3 region has 14 residues. Trimming took 7 bases from V and 8 from J, leaving 18 bases between them. The CDR3 DNA is TGTGCCAGCACCCAGGGGGGGGCGGACGATGAGCAGTTCTTC. Protein product: CASTQGGADDEQFF.

This clonotype came up a few times. This chain uses TRBV10-3 with TRBJ2-1, with 10 bases identical to TRBD1. CDR3 length equals 14 residues. J lost 4 bases, V lost 6 bases, and 3 bases had no gene match. Germline V gene sequence: CDR1 ENHRY, CDR2 SYGVKD. CDR3 sequence: CAISDRGLYNEQFF. CDR3 in DNA: TGTGCCATCAGCGACAGGGGGCTATACAATGAGCAGTTCTTC.

This clonotype came up many times. The chain links TRBV12-3 or TRBV12-4 to TRBJ1-1; 9 bases align to TRBD1. With 1 base clipped from V and 0 bases from J, the junction kept 0 bases outside the gene matches. The CDR3 is 15 residues long. The CDR3 DNA is TGTGCCAGCAGTTTAGGACAGGGGGTGAACACTGAAGCTTTCTTT. Translated, it gives CASSLGQGVNTEAFF.

This clonotype has at least ten counts. The V and J genes are TRBV28 and TRBJ2-1; D is unclear. This CDR3 comprises 11 residues. V dropped 6 bases and J dropped 6 bases, with 6 bases sitting between them. The germline CDR1 and CDR2 sequences are MDHEN and SYDVKM. The CDR3 DNA is TGTGCCAGCAGCTTAACCAATGAGCAGTTCTTC. Its protein product is CASSLTNEQFF.

The chain carries TRBV6-5 and TRBJ1-3; D is unclear. Germline V gene sequence: CDR1 MNHEY, CDR2 SVGAGI. There are 14 residues in the CDR3. Trimming stripped 2 bases from V and 2 bases from J, with 7 bases between. CDR3 nucleotides: TGTGCCAGCAGTTACGAGGCTGCTGGAAACACCATATATTTT. This encodes CASSYEAAGNTIYF.

This clonotype was found many times. Compared with germline, one end of the junction differs, possibly owing to a read error. The chain couples TRBV6-2 or TRBV6-3 to TRBJ2-7; the match to TRBD2 covers 9 bases. This CDR3 is built from 11 residues. Germline V CDR1 and CDR2: MNHEY, SVGEGT. The CDR3 loop reads CASSFKREVNF. As DNA, the CDR3 is TGTGCCAGCAGTTTCAAGCGGGAGGTTAACTTC.

This clonotype was found a few times. The rearrangement uses TRBV6-2 or TRBV6-3 and TRBJ2-7; 8 nucleotides agree with TRBD2. Germline trimming cut 6 bases from V and 0 bases from J; bases unmatched to any gene: 13. Germline CDR1 is MNHEY and CDR2 is SVGEGT. CDR3 size: 17 residues. This CDR3 is CASRKGASGRGSYEQYF. In DNA, the CDR3 is TGTGCCAGCAGGAAAGGGGCAAGCGGGAGAGGCTCCTACGAGCAGTACTTC.

There are many counts of this clonotype. The rearrangement joins TRBV6-1 to TRBJ1-5; D is ambiguous. Germline CDR1 reads MNHNS; CDR2 reads SASEGT. V lost 6 bases to trimming and J lost 0 bases, with 9 bases between them. The CDR3 totals 14 residues. The CDR3: CASSSINSNQPQHF. CDR3 bases: TGTGCCAGCAGCTCGATAAATAGCAATCAGCCCCAGCATTTT.

The chain joins TRBV12-3 or TRBV12-4 to TRBJ2-2; 9 bases are a match to TRBD2. The J segment lost 2 bases and the V segment lost 5 bases, leaving 6 bases of the junction unmatched. CDR3 length: 16 amino acids. CDR3 sequence reads: CASSPLAGFNTGELFF. For the CDR3, the DNA is TGTGCCAGCAGTCCCCTAGCGGGATTTAACACCGGGGAGCTGTTTTTT.

This clonotype has only a few counts. V usage is TRBV20-1 and J usage is TRBJ2-1, with D perhaps matching TRBD2 (6 bases). Germline CDR1 and CDR2: DFQATT and SNEGSKA (reference sequence). V was shortened by 1 base and J by 1 base, with 8 bases between the two germline ends. The CDR3 has 14 amino acids. The CDR3 nucleotides read TGCAGTGCTAGAGCGCTAGCGTCCTACAATGAGCAGTTCTTC. It encodes CSARALASYNEQFF.

The rearrangement uses TRBV3-1 and TRBJ2-6; no reliable D call. The germline CDR1 and CDR2 sequences are LGHDT and YNNKEL (reference sequence). The CDR3 has 15 residues. The V and J ends lost 0 bases and 2 bases respectively, with 5 bases between them. The CDR3 reads CASSQEVTGANVLTF. The CDR3, as DNA: TGTGCCAGCAGCCAAGAGGTAACTGGGGCCAACGTCCTGACTTTC.

The V gene is TRBV4-1, the J gene TRBJ2-1, with 9 nucleotides matching TRBD1. Germline V lookup: CDR1 MGHRA, CDR2 YSYEKL. The CDR3 sequence is 18 residues long. J lost 7 bases, V lost 0 bases, and 13 bases had no gene match. CDR3 DNA sequence: TGCGCCAGCAGCCAAGATTGGGACGGGACAGGGTATAGAAATGAGCAGTTCTTC. It codes for CASSQDWDGTGYRNEQFF.

This clonotype was counted a few times. In DNA form, the CDR3 reads TGTGCCAGCAGTCTCACGTCGGGACTAGCGGGAGGAGATACGCAGTATTTT. Protein sequence: CASSLTSGLAGGDTQYF. This sequence joins TRBV12-3 or TRBV12-4 and TRBJ2-3; TRBD2 agrees at 15 bases. The CDR3 is 17 residues long. The J segment lost 5 bases and the V segment lost 5 bases, leaving 8 bases of the junction unmatched.

J is TRBJ2-5 and V is TRBV29-1; tentative D call: TRBD1 (5 bases). In germline, CDR1 is SQVTM, CDR2 ANQGSEA. Trimming cost V 7 bases and J 5 bases, with 11 bases left between them. The CDR3 sequence is 11 residues long. The CDR3 DNA reads as TGCAGCGAACGGGCAGGGGAGACCCAGTACTTC. Its protein product is CSERAGETQYF.

The sample holds many counts of this clonotype. The chain has TRBV5-5 and TRBJ2-1; TRBD1 matches at 7 bases. This CDR3 contains 15 residues. The V gene's germline CDR1 is SGHKS and CDR2 YYEKEE (reference sequence). Trimming at V came to 2 bases and at J to 3 bases, leaving 5 bases not matched to a gene. CDR3 sequence reads: CASSLSDRVYNEQFF. The CDR3 nucleotides read TGTGCCAGCAGCTTATCCGACAGGGTCTACAATGAGCAGTTCTTC.